This T cell receptor (beta chain) was obtained from a study of shared clonotypes between healthy human individuals. The germline V and J ends were trimmed by 4 bases and 0 bases, with 11 bases remaining between them. This CDR3 region has 15 residues. Germline-derived CDR1 and CDR2 are SGHAT and FQNNGV. Naive CD8 isolation took CD45RO-negative cells positively selected for CCR7 and excluded terminally differentiated effector memory CD45RA+ cells. This clone was observed a single time. TCRdb's copy holds only in-frame clones and misses some; the assay was immunoSEQ multiplex PCR. The table lists about 2,100,000 clones, just over 90% of them singletons, with about 1.8% in the top ten.

This clonotype was sampled from a man younger than 30 in good health. Some clones in this sample may be carry-over from other donors' samples. Sequenced material: naive CD8+ T cells from PBMCs. The chain carries TRBV11-2 and TRBJ2-3; D is possibly TRBD1 (5 bases). The CDR3 reads CASSSTGYSTDTQYF. The CDR3 DNA is TGTGCCAGCAGCTCAACAGGTTATAGCACAGATACGCAGTATTTT. The full variable domain, completed using reference TRBV11-2 and TRBJ2-3, is EAGVAQSPRYKIIEKRQSVAFWCNPISGHATLYWYQQILGQGPKLLIQFQNNGVVDDSQLPKDRFSAERLKGVDSTLKIQPAKLEDSAVYLCASSSTGYSTDTQYFGPGTRLTVL.